The 17 T cell receptor beta chains below all came from one sample that was sequenced in a study of blood T cell repertoires in COVID-19. Sequencing used immunoSEQ multiplex PCR; TCRdb keeps in-frame clones, though not all of them. This table holds fewer than 350,000 clones, 86% found once. Sequencing was done on a sample of peripheral blood. The origin of the receptors is a woman in her twenties or thirties with COVID-19, enrolled during active disease.

CDR3 DNA sequence: TGCGCCAGCAGCTTGACTTCGGGGGCCGGGGAGCTGTTTTTT. This encodes CASSLTSGAGELFF. The rearrangement uses TRBV5-1 and TRBJ2-2; D possibly corresponds to TRBD2 (6 bases). CDR3 size: 14 residues. Deletions cut 1 base from V and 6 bases from J, with 10 bases between. Germline assignment: CDR1 SGHRS and CDR2 YFSETQ.

In this sample, this clone turned up once. This sequence joins TRBV7-8 and TRBJ2-1; 10 bases fit TRBD2. Germline-derived CDR1 and CDR2 are SGHVS and FQNEAQ. The CDR3 runs to 17 residues. J gave up 9 bases and V 6 bases, and 17 bases lay outside the gene matches. The CDR3 here is CASRPGGSSGGTSEQFF. In nucleotides, the CDR3 is TGTGCCAGCAGACCCGGGGGGTCTAGCGGGGGTACTAGTGAGCAGTTCTTC. The full variable domain, in which reference TRBV7-8 and TRBJ2-1 provide the parts outside the CDR3, is GAGVSQSPRYKVAKRGQDVALRCDPISGHVSLFWYQQALGQGPEFLTYFQNEAQLDKSGLPSDRFFAERPEGSVSTLKIQRTQQEDSAVYLCASRPGGSSGGTSEQFFGPGTRLTVL.

V is TRBV2 and J is TRBJ1-3, with D unclear. V lost 5 bases, J lost 1 base, and 12 bases lay in between. The CDR3 is made up of 15 amino acids. Germline V gene lookup returns CDR1 SNHLY and CDR2 FYNNEI. Here the CDR3 reads CASSPRLFSGNTIYF. In DNA, the CDR3 is TGTGCCAGCAGTCCTAGGTTGTTTTCTGGAAACACCATATATTTT.

The chain uses TRBV4-1 and TRBJ1-6; TRBD1 agrees at 8 bases. CDR3 length: 15 amino acids. J gave up 15 bases and V 2 bases, and 12 bases lay outside the gene matches. Germline V gene lookup returns CDR1 MGHRA and CDR2 YSYEKL. CDR3 sequence: CASSQRETGVRGLHF. For the CDR3, the DNA is TGCGCCAGCAGCCAACGGGAGACAGGGGTTCGCGGCCTCCACTTT.

This rearrangement joins TRBV12-5 to TRBJ2-4; TRBD1 agrees at 7 bases. The junction had 5 bases not matched to a gene; V was cut back by 5 bases and J by 7 bases. This CDR3 contains 13 residues. The germline gives CDR1 LGHNT, CDR2 FRNRAP. The CDR3 DNA sequence: TGTGCTAGTGGTCGACAGGGCACGAACATTCAGTACTTC. It yields the protein CASGRQGTNIQYF.

This chain connects TRBV7-8 to TRBJ2-5; 7 bases fit TRBD1. Trimming took 0 bases from V and 5 from J; bases not matched to a gene: 6. The CDR3 covers 15 residues. Germline V lookup: CDR1 SGHVS, CDR2 FQNEAQ. The CDR3 loop is CASSLAMTGQETQYF. The CDR3 DNA follows: TGTGCCAGCAGCTTAGCGATGACAGGGCAGGAGACCCAGTACTTC.

This clone appeared a single time. V gene TRBV14 combines with J gene TRBJ1-5; 8 bases agree with TRBD1. The length of the CDR3 is 14 residues. Germline CDR1 is SGHDN and CDR2 is FVKESK. Trimming cost V 4 bases and J 9 bases; bases outside gene matches: 8. The CDR3: CASSRTTGGGPQHF. The CDR3 nucleotides are TGTGCCAGCAGCCGAACCACAGGGGGGGGGCCCCAGCATTTT.

The chain employs TRBV5-1 and TRBJ2-5; 12 bases agree with TRBD1. Trimming cost V 2 bases and J 5 bases; bases outside gene matches: 4. Germline V gene lookup returns CDR1 SGHRS and CDR2 YFSETQ. The CDR3 runs 15 residues. The CDR3 nucleotides read TGCGCCAGCAGCTTAGTAGGGACAGGGGGCGAGACCCAGTACTTC. Translation gives CASSLVGTGGETQYF.

J is TRBJ2-5 and V is TRBV6-5; 7 bases map to TRBD1. Germline V CDR1 and CDR2: MNHEY, SVGAGI. Germline trimming cut 5 bases from V and 5 bases from J; bases unmatched to any gene: 5. The CDR3 spans 13 residues. CDR3 loop: CASSLGTVETQYF. Written as DNA, the CDR3 is TGTGCCAGCAGTCTAGGGACAGTTGAGACCCAGTACTTC.

This chain uses TRBV12-5 with TRBJ2-7; no clear D gene. Trimming shortened V by 3 bases and J by 7 bases, and 7 bases separated the two germline ends. CDR3 length: 11 residues. Germline CDR1 and CDR2: LGHNT and FRNRAP. For the CDR3, the DNA is TGTGCTAGTGGTTTCACAGAAGAGCAGTACTTC. Amino acid sequence: CASGFTEEQYF.

V and J are TRBV6-5 and TRBJ2-5, with D perhaps matching TRBD1 (5 bases). With 5 bases removed from V and 6 bases from J, the gap between germline ends came to 10 bases. The CDR3 totals 12 residues. CDR1 MNHEY and CDR2 SVGAGI come from the germline V gene. DNA of the CDR3: TGTGCCAGCAGTCCCTGGGGCAAGACCCAGTACTTC. This translates into CASSPWGKTQYF.

The rearrangement links TRBV28 to TRBJ1-4; the D is unclear. The ends were cut back, 4 bases at V and 5 bases at J, with 11 bases in the middle. Germline V gives CDR1 MDHEN, CDR2 SYDVKM. The CDR3 has 14 amino acids. In DNA, the CDR3 is TGTGCCAGCAGTTCCTCCGTTCCCAATGAAAAACTGTTTTTT. Its protein product is CASSSSVPNEKLFF.

The chain combines TRBV18 with TRBJ1-2; TRBD1 is a possible D gene (5 bases). Germline CDR1 is KGHSH and CDR2 is LQKENI. Trimming took 0 bases from V and 0 from J, leaving 11 bases between them. The CDR3 runs to 16 residues. CDR3 loop: CASSPPQGLANYGYTF. Written as DNA, the CDR3 is TGTGCCAGCTCACCACCGCAGGGATTGGCTAACTATGGCTACACCTTC.

This rearrangement joins TRBV27 to TRBJ1-4, with 8 bases matching TRBD1. The germline CDR1 and CDR2 sequences are MNHEY and SMNVEV (reference sequence). The CDR3 covers 15 residues. Germline trimming cut 7 bases from V and 6 bases from J; bases unmatched to any gene: 10. CDR3 residues: CASKTRDRGYEKLFF. The CDR3 DNA follows: TGTGCCAGCAAGACACGTGACAGGGGTTATGAAAAACTGTTTTTT.

V is TRBV5-1 and J is TRBJ1-3; D gene unclear. Germline V CDR1 and CDR2: SGHRS, YFSETQ. The CDR3 runs to 15 residues. V shed 4 bases and J shed 0 bases, with 11 bases lying between them. CDR3 DNA sequence: TGCGCCAGCAGCCCCGGGGTCTACTCTGGAAACACCATATATTTT. Amino acids: CASSPGVYSGNTIYF.

The chain is built from TRBV2 and TRBJ1-3; possibly TRBD1 for D (6 bases). Germline lookup yields CDR1 SNHLY and CDR2 FYNNEI. The CDR3 length is 14 residues. The germline V and J ends were trimmed by 2 bases and 9 bases, with 14 bases remaining between them. The CDR3 nucleotides are TGTGCCAGCAGTGAATCAGGACAGCACGTCACCATATATTTT. This encodes CASSESGQHVTIYF.

CDR3 in DNA: TGTGCCAGTAGTATCTCTCGGACAGGGGGCAACGAGCAGTACTTC. Translating gives CASSISRTGGNEQYF. This rearrangement joins TRBV19 to TRBJ2-7; 11 bases are shared with TRBD1. Germline CDR1 LNHDA, CDR2 SQIVND (reference sequence). The CDR3 length is 15 residues. Germline trimming cut 3 bases from V and 5 bases from J; bases unmatched to any gene: 6.